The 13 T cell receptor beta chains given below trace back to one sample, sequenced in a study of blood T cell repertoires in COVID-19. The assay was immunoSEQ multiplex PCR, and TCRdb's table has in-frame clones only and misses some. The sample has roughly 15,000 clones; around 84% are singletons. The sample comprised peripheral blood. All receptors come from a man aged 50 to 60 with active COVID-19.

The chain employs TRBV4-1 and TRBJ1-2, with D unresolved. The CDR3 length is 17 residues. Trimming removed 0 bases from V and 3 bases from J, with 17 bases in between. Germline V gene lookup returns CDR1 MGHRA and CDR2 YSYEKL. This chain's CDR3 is CASSQDHTTVRHYGYTF. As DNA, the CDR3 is TGCGCCAGCAGCCAAGACCACACTACGGTCCGGCACTATGGCTACACCTTC.

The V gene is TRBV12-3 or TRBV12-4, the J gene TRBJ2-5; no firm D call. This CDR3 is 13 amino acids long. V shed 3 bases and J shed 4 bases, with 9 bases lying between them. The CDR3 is CASSFEAGETQYF. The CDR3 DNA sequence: TGTGCCAGCAGTTTTGAGGCCGGAGAGACCCAGTACTTC.

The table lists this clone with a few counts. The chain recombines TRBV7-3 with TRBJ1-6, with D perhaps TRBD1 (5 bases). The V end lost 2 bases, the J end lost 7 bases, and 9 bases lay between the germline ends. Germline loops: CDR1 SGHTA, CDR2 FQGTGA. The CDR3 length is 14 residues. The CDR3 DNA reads TGTGCCAGCAGCTTAGGGGCCGGCAATTCACCCCTCCACTTT. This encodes CASSLGAGNSPLHF.

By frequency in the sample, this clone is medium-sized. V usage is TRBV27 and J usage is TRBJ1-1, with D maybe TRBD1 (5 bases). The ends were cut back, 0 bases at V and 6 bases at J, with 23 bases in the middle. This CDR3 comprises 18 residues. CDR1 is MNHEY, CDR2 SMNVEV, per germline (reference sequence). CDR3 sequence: CASSLSFWGNRLESEAFF. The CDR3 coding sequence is TGTGCCAGCAGTTTATCTTTCTGGGGCAACCGTCTGGAATCTGAAGCTTTCTTT.

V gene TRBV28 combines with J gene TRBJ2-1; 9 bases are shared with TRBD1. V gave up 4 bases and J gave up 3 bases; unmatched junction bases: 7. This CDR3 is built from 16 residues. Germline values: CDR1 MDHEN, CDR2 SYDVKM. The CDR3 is CASSYPGTGSYNEQFF. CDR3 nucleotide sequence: TGTGCCAGCAGTTACCCCGGGACAGGGAGCTACAATGAGCAGTTCTTC.

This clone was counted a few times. The CDR3 here is CASSLGGQGSLQPQHF. CDR3 bases: TGTGCCAGCAGCTTGGGGGGACAGGGTAGTTTACAGCCCCAGCATTTT. This chain connects TRBV5-6 to TRBJ1-5; 9 bases agree with TRBD1. From germline, CDR1 is SGHDT and CDR2 YYEEEE. The V and J ends lost 0 bases and 7 bases, in that order; junction bases with no gene match: 8. The CDR3 totals 16 residues.

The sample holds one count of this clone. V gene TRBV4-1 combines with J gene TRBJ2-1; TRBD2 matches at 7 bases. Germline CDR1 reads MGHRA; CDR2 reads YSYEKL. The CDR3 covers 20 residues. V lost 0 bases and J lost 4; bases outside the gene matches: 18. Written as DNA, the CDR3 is TGCGCCAGCAGCCAAGAGCTCATATATTTGAGCGGCGGGAGTTACAATGAGCAGTTCTTC. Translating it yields CASSQELIYLSGGSYNEQFF.

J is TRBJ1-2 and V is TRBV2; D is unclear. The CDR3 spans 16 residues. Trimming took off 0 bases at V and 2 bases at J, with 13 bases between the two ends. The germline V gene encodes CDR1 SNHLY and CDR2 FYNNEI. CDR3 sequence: CASSEAQRQRNYGYTF. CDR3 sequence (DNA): TGTGCCAGCAGTGAAGCACAACGGCAGCGGAACTATGGCTACACCTTC.

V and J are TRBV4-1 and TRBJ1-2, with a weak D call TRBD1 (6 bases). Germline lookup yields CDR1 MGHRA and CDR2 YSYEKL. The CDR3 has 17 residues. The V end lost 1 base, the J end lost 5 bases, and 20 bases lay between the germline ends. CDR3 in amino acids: CASSQGVTTGLLYGYTF. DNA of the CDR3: TGCGCCAGCAGCCAAGGAGTAACAACAGGGCTCCTATATGGCTACACCTTC.

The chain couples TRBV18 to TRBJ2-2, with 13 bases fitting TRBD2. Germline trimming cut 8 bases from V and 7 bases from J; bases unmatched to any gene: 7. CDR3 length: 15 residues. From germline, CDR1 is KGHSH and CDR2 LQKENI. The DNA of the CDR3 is TGTGCCAGCCGACTAGCGGGAGGTTACGGCGGGGAGCTGTTTTTT. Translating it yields CASRLAGGYGGELFF.

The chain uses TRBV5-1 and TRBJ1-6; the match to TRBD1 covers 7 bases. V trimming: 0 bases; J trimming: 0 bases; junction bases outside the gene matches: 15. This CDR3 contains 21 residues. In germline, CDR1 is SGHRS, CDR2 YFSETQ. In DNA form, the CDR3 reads TGCGCCAGCAGCTTGGGACCAACCCGGGGACAGCAAAGCTCCTATAATTCACCCCTCCACTTT. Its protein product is CASSLGPTRGQQSSYNSPLHF.

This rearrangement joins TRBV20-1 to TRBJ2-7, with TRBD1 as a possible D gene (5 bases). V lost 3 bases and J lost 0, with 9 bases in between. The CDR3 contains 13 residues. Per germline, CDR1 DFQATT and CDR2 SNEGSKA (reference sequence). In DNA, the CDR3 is TGCAGTGCTAGTGAAGACAGCTCCTACGAGCAGTACTTC. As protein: CSASEDSSYEQYF.

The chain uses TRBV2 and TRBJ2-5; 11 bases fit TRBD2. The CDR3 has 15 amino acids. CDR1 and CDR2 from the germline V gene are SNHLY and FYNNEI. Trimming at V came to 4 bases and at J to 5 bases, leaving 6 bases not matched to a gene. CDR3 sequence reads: CASSVRLAGPETQYF. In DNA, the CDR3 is TGTGCCAGCAGTGTCCGACTAGCGGGACCGGAGACCCAGTACTTC.